This TCR beta chain was recorded in a study of untreated major depressive disorder (dated by TCRdb to between 2017 and 2018). Broadly, across the study: In this cross-sectional case-control comparison, antidepressant-free major depressive disorder patients and individually matched non-depressed controls were compared on T cell phenotype and TCR repertoire. The TCRbeta sequencing followed up on differences in Vbeta 5.1, Vbeta 11 and Vbeta 22 usage that flow cytometry had shown in the whole cohort. The paper as a whole reports these results and caveats: For the sequencing comparisons, one-tailed planned tests were applied to only three preselected Vbeta families. Sequencing confirmed higher TRBV05-01 (Vbeta 5.1) usage among CD4+ T cells of depressed patients than controls, with p = 0.040 in a one-tailed test. In every sequenced subject, the top five TRBV05-01 clones were all identified as private clones. Because of the strict matching and exclusion criteria, the study sample was comparatively small, which limits how generalizable the findings are. In the sequencing data, TRBV25-01 and TRBV02-01 usage was found to follow the flow-cytometry pattern, although statistical significance was not reached.

Including the terminal cysteine and phenylalanine, the CDR3 comprises 16 residues. Here the CDR3 DNA is all that survives: 48 bases in frame from base 1. Compared with germline, V lacks 1 base and J lacks 0 bases; bases without a gene match: 3. The CDR1 and CDR2 encoded by the germline V gene are SGHRS and YFSETQ. In the case of this clone: Its antigen specificity is not known. No base quality information exists; no much larger clone differs at one position.

The Qiagen DNeasy Blood and Tissue Kit was used to extract total genomic DNA from the purified CD4+ T cells. Following immunoSEQ immunosequencing protocols, the TCRbeta CDR3 region, as defined by IMGT, was amplified and sequenced. The paper's data handling went like this. Raw sequence data were preprocessed by the immunoSEQ service for PCR and sequencing error correction. Data were loaded into the immunoSEQ Analyzer and further analyzed with VDJtools v1.0.7. The paired Wilcoxon signed-rank test was used to test for differences between patients and controls. TCRdb limited this immuneACCESS table to in-frame rearrangements with V and J called. A share of clones is missing; checked studies link under half to unresolved V genes, and the rest is unexplained. The V and J calls and clone size come from that table; D and trimming were worked out from the DNA. The table for this sample lists 20,000 or so clones; about 83% of them were counted only once. Around 0.76% of the sample belongs to the ten largest clones.

Each depressed patient was matched pairwise with a non-depressed control on sex, age, current smoking status and body mass index. Every participant in the study was of European descent. Controls scored 5 or less on the Quick Inventory of Depressive Symptoms-Self Report and had no mood disorder, either currently or at any point in their lifetime. Major medical conditions, Axis I/II comorbidities, regular medication or illicit drug use, and drinking over 100 g alcohol a week were all grounds for excluding any participant. From each participant, about 32 ml of peripheral blood was collected into EDTA tubes. Magnetic negative selection with the BD IMag Human CD4 T Lymphocyte Enrichment Set was used to purify CD4+ T cells from thawed PBMCs. Flow cytometry confirmed that the CD4+ enrichment method typically gave approximately 95% purity. TCRbeta sequencing was performed on a subgroup of roughly 5 case-control pairs selected blind to chemokine receptor expression and flow-cytometric repertoire skewing results. All blood samples were drawn in the morning at 8:00 a.m., and PBMCs were separated by Ficoll-Hypaque gradient centrifugation. PBMCs were cryopreserved by gradual cooling to -80 degrees C and were kept in liquid nitrogen until assay.

The sequenced material came from CD4+ T cells from PBMCs. The receptor comes from a woman in her thirties in good health. This chain is built from TRBV5-1 and TRBJ2-2, with TRBD1 identical over 7 junction bases. The nucleotide sequence reads as follows: TGCGCCAGCAGCTTGAGGACAGGAGCGAACACCGGGGAGCTGTTTTTT. This encodes CASSLRTGANTGELFF.